A single sample is the source of the 3 T cell receptor beta chains below, sequenced in a study of blood T cell repertoires in COVID-19 (dated by TCRdb to 2020 to 2021). The library was generated by the immunoSEQ multiplex PCR assay. TCRdb holds this immuneACCESS table with in-frame rearrangements only. Some clones are missing; in checked studies, unresolved V genes explain under half, and the rest has no known cause. In all, the sample holds fewer than 250,000 clones, and 88% of those were seen once. About 2.5% of the sample belongs to the ten largest clones. Material for sequencing was peripheral blood. The receptors were gathered from a woman aged 60 to 75 with acute or convalescent COVID-19.

The chain combines TRBV2 with TRBJ1-1; TRBD1 aligns across 11 bases. Germline values: CDR1 SNHLY, CDR2 FYNNEI. Germline trimming cut 7 bases from V and 7 bases from J; bases unmatched to any gene: 5. There are 13 residues in the CDR3. CDR3 sequence reads: CASTLDRGREAFF. DNA for the CDR3: TGTGCCAGCACTCTGGACAGGGGGCGTGAAGCTTTCTTT.

The chain couples TRBV7-9 to TRBJ1-5; TRBD1 is a possible D gene (5 bases). CDR1 is SEHNR and CDR2 is FQNEAQ in the germline V gene (reference sequence). V gave up 3 bases and J gave up 6 bases, with 12 bases separating them. The CDR3 runs 14 residues. The CDR3 DNA reads TGTGCCAGCAGCTTCGGCCAGGGAGGTCAGCCCCAGCATTTT. Translation gives CASSFGQGGQPQHF.

The chain carries TRBV7-2 and TRBJ1-5; 9 nucleotides match TRBD1. The germline V gene has CDR1 SGHTA and CDR2 FQGNSA. Trimming took 5 bases from V and 4 from J; bases not matched to a gene: 6. The CDR3 sequence is 15 residues long. CDR3 sequence reads: CASSPQGARNQPQHF. The CDR3 DNA is TGTGCCAGCAGCCCACAGGGGGCTCGGAATCAGCCCCAGCATTTT.